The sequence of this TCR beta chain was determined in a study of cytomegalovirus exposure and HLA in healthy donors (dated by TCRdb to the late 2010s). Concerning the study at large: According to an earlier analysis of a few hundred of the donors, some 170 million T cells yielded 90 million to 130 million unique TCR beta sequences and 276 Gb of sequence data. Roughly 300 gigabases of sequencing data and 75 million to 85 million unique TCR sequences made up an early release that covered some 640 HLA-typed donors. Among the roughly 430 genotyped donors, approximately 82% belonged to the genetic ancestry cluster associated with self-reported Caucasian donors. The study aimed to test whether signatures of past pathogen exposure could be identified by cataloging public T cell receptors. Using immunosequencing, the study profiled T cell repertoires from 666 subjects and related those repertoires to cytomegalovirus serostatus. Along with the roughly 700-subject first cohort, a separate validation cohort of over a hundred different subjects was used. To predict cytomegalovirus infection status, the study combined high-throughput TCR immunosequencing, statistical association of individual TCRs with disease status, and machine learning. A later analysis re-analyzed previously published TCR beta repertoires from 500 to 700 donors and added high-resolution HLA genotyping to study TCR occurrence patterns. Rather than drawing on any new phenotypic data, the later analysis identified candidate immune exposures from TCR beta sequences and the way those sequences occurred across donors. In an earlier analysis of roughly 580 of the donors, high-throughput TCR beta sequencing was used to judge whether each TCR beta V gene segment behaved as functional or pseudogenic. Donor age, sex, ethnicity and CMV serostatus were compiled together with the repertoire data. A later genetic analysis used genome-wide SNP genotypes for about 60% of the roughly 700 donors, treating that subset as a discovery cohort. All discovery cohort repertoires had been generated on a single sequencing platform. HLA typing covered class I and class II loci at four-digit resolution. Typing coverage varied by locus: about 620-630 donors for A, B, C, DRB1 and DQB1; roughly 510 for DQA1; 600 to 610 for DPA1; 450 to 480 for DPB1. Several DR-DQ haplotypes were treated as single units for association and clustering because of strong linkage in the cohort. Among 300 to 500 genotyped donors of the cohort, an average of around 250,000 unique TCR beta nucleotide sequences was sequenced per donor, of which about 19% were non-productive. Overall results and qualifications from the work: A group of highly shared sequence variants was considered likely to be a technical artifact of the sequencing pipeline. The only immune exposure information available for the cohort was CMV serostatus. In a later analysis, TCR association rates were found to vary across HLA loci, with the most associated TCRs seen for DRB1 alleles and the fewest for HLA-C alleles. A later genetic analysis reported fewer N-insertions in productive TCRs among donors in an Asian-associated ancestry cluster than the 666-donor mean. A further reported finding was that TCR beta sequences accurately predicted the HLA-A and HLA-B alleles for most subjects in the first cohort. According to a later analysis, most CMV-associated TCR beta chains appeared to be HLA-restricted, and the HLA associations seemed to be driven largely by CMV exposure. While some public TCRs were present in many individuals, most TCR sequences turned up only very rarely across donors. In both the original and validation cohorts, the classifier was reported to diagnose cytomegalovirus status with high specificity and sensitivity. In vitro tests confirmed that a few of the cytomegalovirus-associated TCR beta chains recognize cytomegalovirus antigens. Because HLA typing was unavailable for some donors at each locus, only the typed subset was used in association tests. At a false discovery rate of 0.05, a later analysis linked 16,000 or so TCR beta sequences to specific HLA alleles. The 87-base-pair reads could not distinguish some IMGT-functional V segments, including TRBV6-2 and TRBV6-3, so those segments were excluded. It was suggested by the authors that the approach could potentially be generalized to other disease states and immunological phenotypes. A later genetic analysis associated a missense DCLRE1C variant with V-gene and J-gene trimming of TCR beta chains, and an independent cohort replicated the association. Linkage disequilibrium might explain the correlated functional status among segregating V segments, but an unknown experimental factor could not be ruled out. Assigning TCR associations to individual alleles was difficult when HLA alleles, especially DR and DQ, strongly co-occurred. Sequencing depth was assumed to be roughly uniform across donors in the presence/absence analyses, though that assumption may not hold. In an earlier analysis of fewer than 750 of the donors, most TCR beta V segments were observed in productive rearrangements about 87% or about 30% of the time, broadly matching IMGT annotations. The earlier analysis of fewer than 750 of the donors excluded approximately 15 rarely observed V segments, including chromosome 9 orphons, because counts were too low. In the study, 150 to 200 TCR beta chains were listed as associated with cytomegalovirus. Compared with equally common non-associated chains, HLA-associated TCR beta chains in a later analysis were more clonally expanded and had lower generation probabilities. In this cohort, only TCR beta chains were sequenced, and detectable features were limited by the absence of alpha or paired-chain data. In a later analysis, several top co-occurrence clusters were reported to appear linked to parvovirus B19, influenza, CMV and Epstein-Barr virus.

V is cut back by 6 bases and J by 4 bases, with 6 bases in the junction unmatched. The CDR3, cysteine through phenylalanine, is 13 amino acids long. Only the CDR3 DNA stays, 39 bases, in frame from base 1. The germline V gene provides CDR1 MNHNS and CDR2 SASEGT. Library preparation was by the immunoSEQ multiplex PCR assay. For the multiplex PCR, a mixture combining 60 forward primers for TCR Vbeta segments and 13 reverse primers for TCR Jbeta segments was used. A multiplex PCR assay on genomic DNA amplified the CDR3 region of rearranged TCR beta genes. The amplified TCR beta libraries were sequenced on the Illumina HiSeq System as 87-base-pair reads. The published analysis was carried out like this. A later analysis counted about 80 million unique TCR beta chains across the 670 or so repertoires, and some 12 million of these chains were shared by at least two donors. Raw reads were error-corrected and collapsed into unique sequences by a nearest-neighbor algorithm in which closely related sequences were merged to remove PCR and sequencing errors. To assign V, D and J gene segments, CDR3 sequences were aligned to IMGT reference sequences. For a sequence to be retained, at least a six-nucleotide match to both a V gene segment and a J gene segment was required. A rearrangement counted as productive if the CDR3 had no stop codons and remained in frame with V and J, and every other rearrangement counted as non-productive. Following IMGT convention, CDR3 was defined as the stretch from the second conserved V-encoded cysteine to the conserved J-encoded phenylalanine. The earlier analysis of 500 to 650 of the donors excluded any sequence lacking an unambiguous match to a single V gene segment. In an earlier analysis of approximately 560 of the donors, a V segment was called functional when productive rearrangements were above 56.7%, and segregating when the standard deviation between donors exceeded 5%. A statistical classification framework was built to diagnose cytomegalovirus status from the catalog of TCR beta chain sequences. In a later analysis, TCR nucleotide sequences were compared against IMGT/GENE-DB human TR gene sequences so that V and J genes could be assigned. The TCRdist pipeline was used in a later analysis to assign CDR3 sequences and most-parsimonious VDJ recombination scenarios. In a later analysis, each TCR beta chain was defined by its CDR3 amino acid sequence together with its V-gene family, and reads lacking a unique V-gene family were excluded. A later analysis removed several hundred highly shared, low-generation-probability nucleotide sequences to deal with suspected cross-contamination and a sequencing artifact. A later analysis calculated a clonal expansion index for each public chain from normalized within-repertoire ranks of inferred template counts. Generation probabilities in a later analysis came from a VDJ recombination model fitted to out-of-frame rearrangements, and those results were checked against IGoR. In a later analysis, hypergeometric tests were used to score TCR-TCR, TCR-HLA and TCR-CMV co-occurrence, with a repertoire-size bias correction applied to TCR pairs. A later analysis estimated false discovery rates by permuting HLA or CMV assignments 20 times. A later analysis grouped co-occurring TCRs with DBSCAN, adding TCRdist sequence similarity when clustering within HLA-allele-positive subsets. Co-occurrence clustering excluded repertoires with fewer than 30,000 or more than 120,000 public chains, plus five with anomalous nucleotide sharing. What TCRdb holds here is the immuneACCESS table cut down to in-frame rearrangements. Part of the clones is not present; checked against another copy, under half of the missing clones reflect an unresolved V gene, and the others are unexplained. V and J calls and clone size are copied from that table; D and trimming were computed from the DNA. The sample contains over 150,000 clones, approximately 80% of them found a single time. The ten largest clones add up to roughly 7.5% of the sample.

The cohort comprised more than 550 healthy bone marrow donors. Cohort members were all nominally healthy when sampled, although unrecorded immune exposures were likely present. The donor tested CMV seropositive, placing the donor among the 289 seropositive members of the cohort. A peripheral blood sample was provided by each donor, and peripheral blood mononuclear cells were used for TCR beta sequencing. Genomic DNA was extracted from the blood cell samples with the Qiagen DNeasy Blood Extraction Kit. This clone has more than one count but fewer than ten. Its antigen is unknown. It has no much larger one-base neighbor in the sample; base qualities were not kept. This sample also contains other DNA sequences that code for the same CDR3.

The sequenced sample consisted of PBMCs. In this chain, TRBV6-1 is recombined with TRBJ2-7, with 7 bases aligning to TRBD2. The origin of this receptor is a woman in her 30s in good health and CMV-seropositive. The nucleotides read TGTGCCAGCAGGGGGGGGTCCTCATACGAGCAGTACTTC. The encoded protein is CASRGGSSYEQYF.